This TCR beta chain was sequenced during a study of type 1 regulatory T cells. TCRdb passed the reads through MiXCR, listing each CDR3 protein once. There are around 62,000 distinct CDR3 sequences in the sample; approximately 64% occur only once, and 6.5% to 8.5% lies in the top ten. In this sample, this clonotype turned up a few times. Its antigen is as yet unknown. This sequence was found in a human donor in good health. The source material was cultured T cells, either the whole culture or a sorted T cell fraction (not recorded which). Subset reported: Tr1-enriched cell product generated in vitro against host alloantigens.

CDR3 in DNA: TGCGCCAGCAGCTTGGGGGGTTTCGCTGAAGCTTTCTTT. Translating it yields CASSLGGFAEAFF. The chain uses TRBV5-1 and TRBJ1-1; D gene unclear. The V and J ends lost 0 bases and 6 bases respectively, with 9 bases between them. The germline CDR1 and CDR2 sequences are SGHRS and YFSETQ. The CDR3 has 13 residues.